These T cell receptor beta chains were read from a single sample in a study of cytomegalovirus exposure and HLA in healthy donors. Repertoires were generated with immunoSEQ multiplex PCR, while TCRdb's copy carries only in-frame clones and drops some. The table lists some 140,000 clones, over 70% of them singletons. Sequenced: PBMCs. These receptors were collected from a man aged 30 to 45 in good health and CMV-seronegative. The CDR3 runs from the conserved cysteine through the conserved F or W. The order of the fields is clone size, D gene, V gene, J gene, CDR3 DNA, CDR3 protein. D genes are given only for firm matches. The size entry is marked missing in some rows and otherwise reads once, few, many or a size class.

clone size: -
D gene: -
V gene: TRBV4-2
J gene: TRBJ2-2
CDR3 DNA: TGTGCCAGCAGCCAAGATTCAGGATCGATTATCGGGGAGCTGTTTTTT
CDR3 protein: CASSQDSGSIIGELFF

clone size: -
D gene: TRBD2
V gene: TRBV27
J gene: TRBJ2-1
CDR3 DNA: TGTGCCAGCAGTACGTCTAGCGGGATCGACAATGAGCAGTTCTTC
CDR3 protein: CASSTSSGIDNEQFF

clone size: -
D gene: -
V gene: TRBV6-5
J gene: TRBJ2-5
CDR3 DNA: TGTGCCAGCACTTCAGGGAACCAAGAGACCCAGTACTTC
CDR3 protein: CASTSGNQETQYF

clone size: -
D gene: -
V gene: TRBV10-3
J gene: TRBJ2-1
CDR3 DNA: TGTGCCATCACCACGGAAGACAGCAATGAGCAGTTCTTC
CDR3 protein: CAITTEDSNEQFF

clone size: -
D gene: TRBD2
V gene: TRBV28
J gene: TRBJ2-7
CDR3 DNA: TGTGCCAGCATCTCACCAGCGGGAGGCCCCTCATACGAGCAGTACTTC
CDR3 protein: CASISPAGGPSYEQYF

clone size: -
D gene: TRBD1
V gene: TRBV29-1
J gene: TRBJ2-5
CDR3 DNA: TGCAGCGGAAGTAGACAGGGAGAGACCCAGTACTTC
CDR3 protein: CSGSRQGETQYF

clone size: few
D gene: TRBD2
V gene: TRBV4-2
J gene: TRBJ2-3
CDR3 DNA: TGTGCCAGCAGCCAAGTAGCGGGAGGGCCGGGGGATACGCAGTATTTT
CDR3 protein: CASSQVAGGPGDTQYF

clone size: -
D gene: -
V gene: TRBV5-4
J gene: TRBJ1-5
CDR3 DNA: TGTGCCAGCAGCGATGGTCAGGGGCATGGAGATCAGCCCCAGCATTTT
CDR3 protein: CASSDGQGHGDQPQHF

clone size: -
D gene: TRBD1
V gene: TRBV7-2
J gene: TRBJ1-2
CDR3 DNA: TGTGCCAGCAGCTACCGGGGACAGGGTCTCCCCTATGGCTACACCTTC
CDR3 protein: CASSYRGQGLPYGYTF

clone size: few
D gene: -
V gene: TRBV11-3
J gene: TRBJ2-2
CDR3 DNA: TGTGCCAGCAGCTTAGCGACCGGGGAGCTGTTTTTT
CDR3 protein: CASSLATGELFF

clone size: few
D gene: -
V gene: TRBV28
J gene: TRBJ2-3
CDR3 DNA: TGTGCCAGCAGTTTGGGGGGTGGGATCCGAACAGATACGCAGTATTTT
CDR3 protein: CASSLGGGIRTDTQYF

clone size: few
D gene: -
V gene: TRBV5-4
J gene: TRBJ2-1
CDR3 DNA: TGTGCCAGCAGCTTCACCGGCGGGGAGCAGTTCTTC
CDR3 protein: CASSFTGGEQFF

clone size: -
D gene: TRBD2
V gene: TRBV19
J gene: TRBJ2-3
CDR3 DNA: TGTGCCACTAGTATGCGCGGGAGTTCTAATACGCAGTATTTT
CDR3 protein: CATSMRGSSNTQYF

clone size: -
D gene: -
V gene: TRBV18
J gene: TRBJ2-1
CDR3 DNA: TGTGCCAGCTCTGCCGTCTTAGACTGGTCCAATGAGCAGTTCTTC
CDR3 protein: CASSAVLDWSNEQFF

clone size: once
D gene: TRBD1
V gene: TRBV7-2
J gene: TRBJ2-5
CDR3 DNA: TGTGCCAGCAGCTTAGGGACAGGTTACGAGACCCAGTACTTC
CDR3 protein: CASSLGTGYETQYF

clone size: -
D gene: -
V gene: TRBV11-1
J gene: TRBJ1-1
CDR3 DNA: TGTGCCAGCAGCCATGCCCCTAATTCAAACACTGAAGCTTTCTTT
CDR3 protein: CASSHAPNSNTEAFF

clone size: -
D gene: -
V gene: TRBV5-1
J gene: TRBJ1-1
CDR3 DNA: TGCGCCAGCAGCTTGGCCGGAGAGACTGAAGCTTTCTTT
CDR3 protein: CASSLAGETEAFF

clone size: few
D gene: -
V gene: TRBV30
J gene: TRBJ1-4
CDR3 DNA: TGTGCCTGGAGTGTTGGGTCTGAGGCAAATGAAAAACTGTTTTTT
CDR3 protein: CAWSVGSEANEKLFF

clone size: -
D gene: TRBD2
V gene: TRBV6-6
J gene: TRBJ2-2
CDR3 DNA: TGTGCCGGCTGTGGGACTAGCGGGCCTAACACCGGGGAGCTGTTTTTT
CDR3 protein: CAGCGTSGPNTGELFF

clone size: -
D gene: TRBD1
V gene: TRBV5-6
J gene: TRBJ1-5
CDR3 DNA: TGTGCCAGCAGCTTATTAAATCACAGGGGGGGTCAGCCCCAGCATTTT
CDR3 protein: CASSLLNHRGGQPQHF

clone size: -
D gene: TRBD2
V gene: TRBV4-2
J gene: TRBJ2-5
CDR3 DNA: TGTGCCAGCAGCCAAGTAATGGCGTCCAGCGGGGGACAAGAGACCCAGTACTTC
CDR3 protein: CASSQVMASSGGQETQYF

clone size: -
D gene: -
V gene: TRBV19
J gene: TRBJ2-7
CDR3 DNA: TGTGCCAGTAGTATAGACGGTACGACCTACGAGCAGTACTTC
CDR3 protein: CASSIDGTTYEQYF

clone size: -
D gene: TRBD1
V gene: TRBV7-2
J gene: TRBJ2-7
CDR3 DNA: TGTGCCAGCAGCCGACGGACAGGACCGAGAAGCTACGAGCAGTACTTC
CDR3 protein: CASSRRTGPRSYEQYF

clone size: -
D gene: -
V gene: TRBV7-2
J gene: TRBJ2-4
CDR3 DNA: TGTGCCAGCAGCCGCCGCCAGGGTAGCATTCAGTACTTC
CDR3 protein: CASSRRQGSIQYF

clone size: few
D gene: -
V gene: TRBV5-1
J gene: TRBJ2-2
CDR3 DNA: TGCGCCAGTAAAAATCAGGGTACCGGGGAGCTGTTTTTT
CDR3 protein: CASKNQGTGELFF

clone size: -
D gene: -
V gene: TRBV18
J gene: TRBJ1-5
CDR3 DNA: TGTGCCAGCTCACCGAGGGAGGGACTTAGCAATCAGCCCCAGCATTTT
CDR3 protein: CASSPREGLSNQPQHF

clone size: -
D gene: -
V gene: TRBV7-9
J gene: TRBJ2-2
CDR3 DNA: TGTGCCAGCAGCCCCCTTTCCCGGCGCGGGTCGAGAACCGGGGAGCTGTTTTTT
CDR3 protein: CASSPLSRRGSRTGELFF